The 17 T cell receptor beta chains given below trace back to one sample, sequenced in a study of CD8 T cells in Susac syndrome. The RNA input was about 0.45 to 1 ug, and it was reverse transcribed with random hexamers. TCRdb passed the immunoSEQ multiplex PCR reads through MiXCR, listing each CDR3 protein once. The table includes over 300,000 distinct CDR3 sequences, roughly 94% detected once. Sequenced material: CD4+ T cells from PBMCs. The receptor source for this set is a human donor with multiple sclerosis.

The gene calls are TRBV3-1 and TRBJ2-7, with TRBD2 as a possible D gene (6 bases). With 2 bases removed from V and 2 bases from J, the gap between germline ends came to 10 bases. The CDR3 length is 14 residues. The germline V gene has CDR1 LGHDT and CDR2 YNNKEL (reference sequence). CDR3 region: CASSQLGGTYEQYF. CDR3 DNA sequence: TGTGCCAGCAGCCAACTGGGGGGAACCTACGAGCAGTACTTC.

The V gene is TRBV9, the J gene TRBJ2-1; possible D gene TRBD1, 6 bases. The CDR3 sequence is 14 residues long. Germline values: CDR1 SGDLS, CDR2 YYNGEE. Trimming pared 0 bases from V and 4 bases from J, leaving 8 bases between. CDR3 DNA sequence: TGTGCCAGCAGCGTAGACGGACAGTACAATGAGCAGTTCTTC. Residues: CASSVDGQYNEQFF.

This chain links TRBV2 with TRBJ1-2; D unresolved. V lost 5 bases, J lost 0 bases, and 10 bases lay in between. This CDR3 contains 14 residues. Germline-derived CDR1 and CDR2 are SNHLY and FYNNEI. CDR3 sequence reads: CASSLSQANYGYTF. DNA of the CDR3: TGTGCCAGCAGTCTAAGCCAAGCTAACTATGGCTACACCTTC.

This chain links TRBV5-1 with TRBJ1-4; 7 nucleotides line up with TRBD1. J was trimmed by 5 bases and V by 2 bases; bases with no gene match: 6. The CDR3 spans 15 residues. Germline-derived CDR1 and CDR2 are SGHRS and YFSETQ. The CDR3 sequence is CASSLSGGGNEKLFF. The CDR3 DNA reads TGCGCCAGCAGCTTATCAGGGGGAGGGAATGAAAAACTGTTTTTT. The full variable domain, rest sourced from reference TRBV5-1 and TRBJ1-4, is KAGVTQTPRYLIKTRGQQVTLSCSPISGHRSVSWYQQTPGQGLQFLFEYFSETQRNKGNFPGRFSGRQFSNSRSEMNVSTLELGDSALYLCASSLSGGGNEKLFFGSGTQLSVL.

This clonotype has a single count. The chain has TRBV5-1 and TRBJ2-1; 8 positions match TRBD2. Germline CDR1 SGHRS, CDR2 YFSETQ. The trim removed 1 base at V and 3 bases at J, leaving 3 bases unmatched. CDR3 size: 15 residues. Here the CDR3 DNA reads TGCGCCAGCAGCTTGAATAGCGGGAACTACAATGAGCAGTTCTTC. It codes for CASSLNSGNYNEQFF.

This chain connects TRBV6-5 to TRBJ2-1, with 9 bases fitting TRBD2. Trimming took 2 bases from V and 16 from J; bases not matched to a gene: 9. Germline CDR1 and CDR2: MNHEY and SVGAGI. The CDR3 runs to 13 residues. CDR3 residues: CASSYGQGLAPFF. The CDR3, as DNA: TGTGCCAGCAGTTACGGCCAGGGACTAGCCCCATTCTTC.

The gene calls are TRBV4-2 and TRBJ2-1; tentatively, D is TRBD2 (5 bases). The length of the CDR3 is 15 residues. The V end was cut by 4 bases, the J end by 0 bases, with 10 bases between. CDR1 is LGHNA and CDR2 is YNFKEQ in the germline V gene. CDR3 residues: CASSPQRTSYNEQFF. DNA of the CDR3: TGTGCCAGCAGCCCCCAGCGGACCTCCTACAATGAGCAGTTCTTC.

The chain combines TRBV15 with TRBJ2-7; D is possibly TRBD2 (6 bases). Trimming took off 0 bases at V and 7 bases at J, with 16 bases between the two ends. Germline V gene lookup returns CDR1 LNHNV and CDR2 YYDKDF (reference sequence). CDR3 size: 15 residues. The CDR3 DNA reads TGTGCCACCAGCAGAGATGTCAGCGGGCCGGGAGAGCAGTACTTC. Translated, it gives CATSRDVSGPGEQYF.

The CDR3 sequence: CASSLYIGTQYF. In DNA form, the CDR3 reads TGTGCCAGCAGTTTGTATATTGGTACGCAGTATTTT. The chain is built from TRBV12-3 or TRBV12-4 and TRBJ2-3; D remains unclear. Deletions cut 3 bases from V and 8 bases from J, with 9 bases between. The CDR3 is 12 residues long.

The chain employs TRBV5-1 and TRBJ1-4; the D gene is possibly TRBD1 (5 bases). Trimming cost V 4 bases and J 8 bases, with 12 bases left between them. Per the germline V gene, CDR1 is SGHRS and CDR2 is YFSETQ. This CDR3 comprises 13 residues. The CDR3 DNA reads as TGCGCCAGCAGCGTCCAGGGCTACGAAAAACTGTTTTTT. Amino acids: CASSVQGYEKLFF. Combining the CDR3 with reference TRBV5-1 and TRBJ1-4 gives the whole variable domain KAGVTQTPRYLIKTRGQQVTLSCSPISGHRSVSWYQQTPGQGLQFLFEYFSETQRNKGNFPGRFSGRQFSNSRSEMNVSTLELGDSALYLCASSVQGYEKLFFGSGTQLSVL.

This clonotype was seen a single time. The chain couples TRBV5-1 to TRBJ2-1; 12 bases match TRBD1. From germline, CDR1 is SGHRS and CDR2 YFSETQ. Trimming took 4 bases from V and 8 from J; bases not matched to a gene: 10. The CDR3 has 16 residues. CDR3 bases: TGCGCCAGCAGCCCGGCCGGGACAGGGGGCATGGATGAGCAGTTCTTC. Protein product: CASSPAGTGGMDEQFF.

The rearrangement links TRBV7-9 to TRBJ2-3; TRBD2 matches at 7 bases. J lost 2 bases, V lost 10 bases, and 12 bases had no gene match. This CDR3 is 15 amino acids long. Looked up from germline, CDR1 is SEHNR and CDR2 is FQNEAQ (reference sequence). The CDR3 protein is CATLTSEYDTDTQYF. CDR3 sequence (DNA): TGTGCCACCCTTACTAGCGAGTACGACACAGATACGCAGTATTTT.

The rearrangement uses TRBV3-1 and TRBJ2-3; 15 bases fit TRBD2. The CDR3 has 20 amino acids. The V and J ends lost 4 bases and 1 base, in that order; junction bases with no gene match: 12. The germline CDR1 and CDR2 sequences are LGHDT and YNNKEL (reference sequence). CDR3: CASSPRGLAGGPARTDTQYF. The CDR3 nucleotides read TGTGCCAGCAGCCCGCGTGGACTAGCGGGAGGGCCAGCCCGCACAGATACGCAGTATTTT.

The chain employs TRBV7-2 and TRBJ1-2, with D possibly being TRBD1 (5 bases). Per the germline V gene, CDR1 is SGHTA and CDR2 is FQGNSA. CDR3 length: 15 amino acids. Trimming stripped 5 bases from V and 3 bases from J, with 16 bases between. CDR3: CASSQDLGVDYGYTF. In nucleotides, the CDR3 is TGTGCCAGCAGCCAGGATCTAGGGGTTGACTATGGCTACACCTTC. Based on the CDR3 plus reference TRBV7-2 and TRBJ1-2, the full variable domain is GAGVSQSPSNKVTEKGKDVELRCDPISGHTALYWYRQSLGQGLEFLIYFQGNSAPDKSGLPSDRFSAERTGGSVSTLTIQRTQQEDSAVYLCASSQDLGVDYGYTFGSGTRLTVV.

V is TRBV19 and J is TRBJ1-1, with a tentative D call TRBD1 (5 bases). The germline V and J ends were trimmed by 9 bases and 5 bases, with 31 bases remaining between them. The CDR3 loop spans 18 amino acids. Germline V gene sequence: CDR1 LNHDA, CDR2 SQIVND (reference sequence). CDR3: CASPSLAKGQGQGTEAFF. As DNA, the CDR3 is TGTGCCAGCCCCAGTCTGGCCAAGGGGCAGGGCCAAGGGACTGAAGCTTTCTTT.

The chain carries TRBV7-2 and TRBJ2-3; TRBD2 agrees at 7 bases. The J segment lost 2 bases and the V segment lost 5 bases, leaving 10 bases of the junction unmatched. Per the germline V gene, CDR1 is SGHTA and CDR2 is FQGNSA. The CDR3 sequence is 16 residues long. CDR3: CASSLDGGGTTDTQYF. CDR3 in DNA: TGTGCCAGCAGCCTAGATGGGGGGGGGACCACAGATACGCAGTATTTT.

The rearrangement joins TRBV7-9 to TRBJ1-2; D is ambiguous. V gave up 1 base and J gave up 4 bases, with 7 bases separating them. This CDR3 spans 13 amino acids. CDR1 is SEHNR and CDR2 is FQNEAQ in the germline V gene (reference sequence). CDR3 protein: CASSLDGIYGYTF. CDR3 DNA sequence: TGTGCCAGCAGCTTAGACGGAATCTATGGCTACACCTTC.